This entry describes one TCR beta chain. The antigen it binds to is not known. No base-level quality is on record; no much larger clone is a single base apart. V was cut back by 2 bases and J by 0 bases, leaving a gap of 12 bases between them. Sequences SGHRS (CDR1) and YFSETQ (CDR2) are obtained from the germline V gene. From the cysteine up to the phenylalanine, the CDR3 has a length of 16 residues. Only the CDR3 region is kept as DNA, spanning 48 bases read in frame from base 1. The CDR3 regions of human TCRbeta chains were subjected to immunosequencing. The original pipeline was this. TCRs in the repertoires were matched against a reference library of SARS-CoV-2-specific TCRs that had been generated with the MIRA antigen-specificity platform. Breadth was defined as the fraction of unique TCRs that were SARS-CoV-2-associated. Depth was defined as the fraction of total T cells that were SARS-CoV-2-associated. Using the MIRA data, each spike-specific TCR was assigned both to the spike region to which the TCR was reactive and to a CD4 or CD8 class. Log10-transformed breadth and depth values were compared by one-way ANOVA with Sidak's multiple comparisons tests. TCRdb re-hosts the immuneACCESS table, in-frame sequences only. Its copies lack some clones; in the studies checked, an unresolved V gene accounts for under half of them, and the cause for the rest is not known. That table is the source of V, J and clone size, and D and trimming were worked out from the DNA. This sample gives about 120,000 clones in total; approximately 90% of them show up just once. The ten largest make up about 7.1% of the sample.

The intended sense of this specimen's time point label: baseline before first vaccination. The vaccinee samples were drawn from two UK trials, COV001 and COV002, one of which was a single-blind randomized controlled phase 2/3 trial testing AZD1222 (ChAdOx1 nCoV-19) in healthy adults. Trial participant PBMC samples were collected at day 0 and day 28 after the second dose for TCRbeta chain sequencing. This specimen comes from a study of T cell responses to AZD1222 COVID-19 vaccine (dated by TCRdb to the early 2020s). Notes on the research overall: AZD1222 recipients with second doses at about 4 weeks or about 12 weeks were pooled, because spike-specific TCR depth and breadth did not differ between schedules. Trial participants were enrolled by age into subgroups of 18-55, 56-69 and 70-plus years, and around 150, 29 and 61 TCR-sequenced participants, respectively, were included in these subgroups. A total of around 240 trial participants underwent TCR sequencing, of whom 207 received two doses of AZD1222 and some 25 received two doses of the MenACWY control vaccine.

Overall study outcomes, separate from this receptor: In the small 56-69-year group, the increase in depth fell short of significance, most likely because of low power. Participants were mostly white British, with more females than males. The authors suggested clonal diversity may have been underestimated. Conclusions about previously exposed vaccinees are limited, since just 5 or 6 AZD1222 recipients were seropositive for SARS-CoV-2 at baseline. The vaccine-associated CD4 TCRs covered the entire spike protein, and the dominant responses fell in regions 160-218 and 743-854. Because no day 14 peak-response samples were available, repertoires were characterized only after the peak T cell response. After two AZD1222 doses, both the breadth and the depth of spike-specific TCRs were significantly higher than at day 0 and than in MenACWY recipients. Nearly half of unique spike-specific TCRs reportedly recognized epitopes outside regions mutated in the B.1.351 and B.1.1.7 variants.

The starting material was peripheral blood, obtained on day 0 of AZD1222 vaccination. The rearranged chain carries TRBV5-1 and TRBJ2-1, with the D gene call left open. The clonotype comes from an adult in good health. The CDR3 sequence is CASSLGHTSSYNEQFF. The nucleotide sequence is TGCGCCAGCAGCTTAGGTCACACAAGCTCCTACAATGAGCAGTTCTTC.